These T cell receptor beta chains were read from a single sample in a study of cytomegalovirus exposure and HLA in healthy donors. TCRdb's table, derived via immunoSEQ multiplex PCR, lists solely in-frame clones and lacks some. This sample's clone table lists approximately 76,000 clones. The sequenced sample consisted of PBMCs. The source of these receptors is a man between 18 and 35 years old in good health and CMV-seropositive. Both conserved end residues are part of each CDR3. The D gene is left open where the match is weak.

CDR3 protein,CDR3 DNA,D gene,V gene,J gene
CAWSVDLRQPQHF,TGTGCCTGGAGTGTAGATTTGAGACAGCCCCAGCATTTT,.,TRBV30,TRBJ1-5
CASSLAILAGGPLDTQYF,TGTGCCAGCAGCTTAGCGATCTTAGCGGGCGGCCCCCTGGATACGCAGTATTTT,TRBD2,TRBV7-6,TRBJ2-3
CASSVDSGGEYNEQFF,TGTGCCAGCAGCGTAGATAGCGGGGGAGAATACAATGAGCAGTTCTTC,TRBD2,TRBV9,TRBJ2-1
CATTPSTGGTYEQYF,TGTGCCACCACCCCTTCGACAGGGGGTACCTACGAGCAGTACTTC,TRBD1,TRBV19,TRBJ2-7
CASTYQGAGEGYTF,TGTGCCAGCACCTACCAGGGGGCGGGGGAGGGCTACACCTTC,TRBD1,TRBV11-2,TRBJ1-2
CASSETGLQYF,TGTGCCAGCAGTGAAACAGGGTTGCAGTACTTC,.,TRBV6-1,TRBJ2-7
CASSYSLEGNSPLHF,TGTGCCAGCAGTTACTCTCTGGAGGGGAATTCACCCCTCCACTTT,.,TRBV6-5,TRBJ1-6
CATSRDQNRGHVVDYGYTF,TGTGCCACCAGCAGAGATCAGAACAGGGGGCACGTTGTGGACTATGGCTACACCTTC,TRBD1,TRBV15,TRBJ1-2
CASSSSGQGAYEQYF,TGCGCCAGCAGCTCCTCAGGGCAGGGGGCCTACGAGCAGTACTTC,TRBD1,TRBV5-1,TRBJ2-7
CASSGTDGYTF,TGCGCCAGCAGTGGGACAGATGGCTACACCTTC,TRBD1,TRBV5-1,TRBJ1-2
CATLPRVSSYEQYF,TGTGCCACCCTACCCCGGGTGAGCTCCTACGAGCAGTACTTC,.,TRBV28,TRBJ2-7
CATSQTSGLAFHRGYTF,TGTGCCACCTCACAAACCTCGGGACTCGCCTTTCATCGGGGCTATACCTTC,.,TRBV5-6,TRBJ1-2
CASSLTGTGANYGYTF,TGTGCCAGCAGCTTGACGGGGACAGGAGCTAACTATGGCTACACCTTC,TRBD1,TRBV5-6,TRBJ1-2
CASSPIDRADQPQHF,TGTGCCAGCAGCCCCATAGACAGGGCAGATCAGCCCCAGCATTTT,TRBD1,TRBV6-5,TRBJ1-5
CASSYSGQGSYEQYF,TGTGCCAGCAGTTACTCGGGACAGGGGTCCTACGAGCAGTACTTC,TRBD1,TRBV6-6,TRBJ2-7
CASKETGAHQPQHF,TGTGCCAGTAAGGAGACAGGGGCCCATCAGCCCCAGCATTTT,TRBD1,TRBV19,TRBJ1-5
CASSEGLAGGPDTQYF,TGTGCCAGCAGTGAAGGGCTAGCGGGAGGGCCAGATACGCAGTATTTT,TRBD2,TRBV6-4,TRBJ2-3
CASSPAPPTTVNNEQFF,TGTGCCAGTAGTCCCGCCCCCCCGACTACCGTAAACAATGAGCAGTTCTTC,.,TRBV19,TRBJ2-1
CASSLGGLAGAHYEQYF,TGTGCCAGCAGCCTTGGCGGGCTAGCGGGGGCCCACTACGAGCAGTACTTC,TRBD2,TRBV13,TRBJ2-7
CALTGGGAYEQYF,TGTGCCTTGACAGGGGGCGGCGCCTACGAGCAGTACTTC,TRBD1,TRBV6-1,TRBJ2-7
CASSLGTGTGELFF,TGTGCCAGCAGCTTAGGGACAGGTACCGGGGAGCTGTTTTTT,TRBD1,TRBV11-2,TRBJ2-2
CASSLSGLAGGPPDTQYF,TGTGCCAGCAGTTTATCGGGACTAGCGGGAGGGCCCCCCGATACGCAGTATTTT,TRBD2,TRBV27,TRBJ2-3
CASSVGDRGYEQYF,TGTGCCAGCAGCGTAGGTGACAGGGGCTACGAGCAGTACTTC,TRBD1,TRBV9,TRBJ2-7
CASSYRDRGSYEQYF,TGTGCCAGCAGCTACCGGGACAGGGGTTCCTACGAGCAGTACTTC,TRBD1,TRBV4-2,TRBJ2-7
CASSSGLDYYEQYF,TGTGCCAGCAGCTCGGGACTAGACTACTACGAGCAGTACTTC,TRBD2,TRBV7-2,TRBJ2-7
CASSVTDRNTEAFF,TGTGCCAGCAGTGTCACGGACAGGAACACTGAAGCTTTCTTT,.,TRBV6-4,TRBJ1-1
CASSSGGTEAFF,TGTGCCAGTAGTTCAGGGGGGACTGAAGCTTTCTTT,TRBD1,TRBV19,TRBJ1-1
CASSMGQGDVDEQYF,TGTGCCAGTAGTATGGGACAGGGAGATGTGGACGAGCAGTACTTC,TRBD1,TRBV19,TRBJ2-7
CASSLTGTGNEKLFF,TGTGCCAGCAGCTTAACCGGGACAGGAAATGAAAAACTGTTTTTT,TRBD1,TRBV7-9,TRBJ1-4
CASTSQGASYEQYF,TGTGCCAGCACCAGCCAGGGGGCGAGCTACGAGCAGTACTTC,TRBD1,TRBV28,TRBJ2-7
CASSVEGSPSYEQYF,TGTGCCAGCAGTGTAGAGGGCTCGCCGTCCTACGAGCAGTACTTC,.,TRBV2,TRBJ2-7
CASSPGAETNQPQHF,TGTGCCAGCTCACCTGGAGCAGAAACCAATCAGCCCCAGCATTTT,.,TRBV18,TRBJ1-5
CASSVPSSGNTIYF,TGTGCCAGCAGTGTCCCGAGCTCTGGAAACACCATATATTTT,.,TRBV2,TRBJ1-3
CAISGGQLQETQYF,TGTGCCATCAGTGGGGGACAGCTACAAGAGACCCAGTACTTC,TRBD1,TRBV10-3,TRBJ2-5
CASSQKGLGGYTF,TGTGCCAGCAGTCAAAAGGGGCTAGGCGGCTACACCTTC,.,TRBV6-6,TRBJ1-2
CASSQLGNQPQHF,TGTGCCAGCAGCCAACTAGGCAATCAGCCCCAGCATTTT,.,TRBV5-6,TRBJ1-5
CASSYSGQGAVEQFF,TGTGCCAGCAGTTACTCGGGACAGGGGGCGGTGGAGCAGTTCTTC,TRBD1,TRBV6-5,TRBJ2-1
CATQGQVVGAFF,TGTGCCACACAGGGTCAAGTCGTGGGCGCTTTCTTT,.,TRBV19,TRBJ1-1
CASSPGHQSYEQYF,TGTGCCAGCAGTCCGGGACACCAATCCTACGAGCAGTACTTC,.,TRBV6-4,TRBJ2-7
CASSSDRGPTEAFF,TGTGCCAGCAGTTCGGACAGGGGGCCCACTGAAGCTTTCTTT,TRBD1,TRBV2,TRBJ1-1
CASSLSGTGGREQYF,TGTGCCAGCAGTTTGTCCGGGACAGGGGGTCGGGAGCAGTACTTC,TRBD1,TRBV28,TRBJ2-7
CASSEKRTNTGELFF,TGTGCCAGCAGTGAAAAGCGTACGAACACCGGGGAGCTGTTTTTT,.,TRBV2,TRBJ2-2
CASSFAQGWDEQYF,TGCGCCAGCAGCTTTGCTCAGGGATGGGACGAGCAGTACTTC,.,TRBV5-1,TRBJ2-7
CASSEPAALNYGYTF,TGTGCCAGCAGTGAACCAGCGGCTCTAAACTATGGCTACACCTTC,.,TRBV6-1,TRBJ1-2
CASSSLPRQGGGTEAFF,TGCGCCAGCAGCTCCTTACCTCGACAGGGAGGTGGAACTGAAGCTTTCTTT,TRBD1,TRBV5-1,TRBJ1-1
CASSLAAGVSHEQFF,TGTGCCAGCAGCTTAGCAGCGGGAGTGAGTCATGAGCAGTTCTTC,TRBD2,TRBV7-9,TRBJ2-1
CASSFPWGEMAYEQYF,TGTGCCAGCAGCTTTCCTTGGGGGGAAATGGCCTACGAGCAGTACTTC,.,TRBV11-2,TRBJ2-7
CASTGLAKVGEQFF,TGTGCCAGCACCGGACTAGCCAAAGTGGGTGAGCAGTTCTTC,TRBD2,TRBV6-6,TRBJ2-1
CASGRQVIDNQPQHF,TGTGCCAGCGGGAGACAGGTGATTGACAATCAGCCCCAGCATTTT,.,TRBV28,TRBJ1-5
CASSSGQGQETQYF,TGTGCCAGCAGCTCCGGACAGGGCCAAGAGACCCAGTACTTC,TRBD1,TRBV7-9,TRBJ2-5
CASSDRGRVDEKLFF,TGTGCCAGCAGTGACAGGGGTAGGGTGGATGAAAAACTGTTTTTT,.,TRBV2,TRBJ1-4